This is a list of T cell receptor beta chains from one sample in a study of T cells after posttransplantation cyclophosphamide. Data came from immunoSEQ multiplex PCR; TCRdb stores just in-frame clones and leaves some out. Of tens of thousands of clones listed, around 94% are singletons. The specimen sequenced was PBMCs. These receptor sequences come from a woman in her forties or fifties in good health and a related stem cell transplant donor. CDR3s include the opening cysteine and the closing phenylalanine or tryptophan. D genes are given only for firm matches. Some rows have no size entry. The others give once, few or many, or a class for an expanded clone.

D gene: TRBD2
CDR3 length: 15
J gene: TRBJ2-1
clone size: -
V gene: TRBV25-1
CDR3 DNA: TGTGCCAGCAGTGATTCTAGCGGGGGGTACAATGAGCAGTTCTTC
CDR3 protein: CASSDSSGGYNEQFF

D gene: -
CDR3 length: 14
J gene: TRBJ2-7
clone size: -
V gene: TRBV10-2
CDR3 DNA: TGCGCCAGCAGTTTGAGAGGGCCGAGGAACGAGCAGTACTTC
CDR3 protein: CASSLRGPRNEQYF

D gene: -
CDR3 length: 14
J gene: TRBJ2-3
clone size: -
V gene: TRBV7-9
CDR3 DNA: TGTGCCAGCAGCTTCCGGGGGAGCACAGATACGCAGTATTTT
CDR3 protein: CASSFRGSTDTQYF

D gene: -
CDR3 length: 14
J gene: TRBJ1-1
clone size: -
V gene: TRBV19
CDR3 DNA: TGTGCCAGTAGTAAGTCGTCAGGGAACACTGAAGCTTTCTTT
CDR3 protein: CASSKSSGNTEAFF

D gene: TRBD1
CDR3 length: 14
J gene: TRBJ1-6
clone size: -
V gene: TRBV6-4
CDR3 DNA: TGTGCCAGCAGTCCAGGGGGCGATAGGTCACCCCTCCACTTT
CDR3 protein: CASSPGGDRSPLHF

D gene: -
CDR3 length: 11
J gene: TRBJ2-7
clone size: -
V gene: TRBV7-9
CDR3 DNA: TGTGCCAGCAGCCCGGGGTACGAGCAGTACTTC
CDR3 protein: CASSPGYEQYF

D gene: TRBD1
CDR3 length: 15
J gene: TRBJ1-5
clone size: -
V gene: TRBV30
CDR3 DNA: TGTGCCTGGAGTGTGGCACAGGGGGCTGGTCAGCCCCAGCATTTT
CDR3 protein: CAWSVAQGAGQPQHF

D gene: -
CDR3 length: 15
J gene: TRBJ2-3
clone size: -
V gene: TRBV19
CDR3 DNA: TGTGCCAGTAGTCCGCAGACATCCCGCACAGATACGCAGTATTTT
CDR3 protein: CASSPQTSRTDTQYF

D gene: -
CDR3 length: 16
J gene: TRBJ2-3
clone size: -
V gene: TRBV5-1
CDR3 DNA: TGCGCCAGCAGCCGGGGACCGTTAGGGGGTGCAGATACGCAGTATTTT
CDR3 protein: CASSRGPLGGADTQYF

D gene: -
CDR3 length: 13
J gene: TRBJ1-1
clone size: -
V gene: TRBV11-2
CDR3 DNA: TGTGCCAGCAGCATCAGTAGAGGGACTGAAGCTTTCTTT
CDR3 protein: CASSISRGTEAFF

D gene: TRBD1
CDR3 length: 15
J gene: TRBJ2-3
clone size: -
V gene: TRBV19
CDR3 DNA: TGTGCCAGTAGTACAAGGACAGGGGGTGCAGATACGCAGTATTTT
CDR3 protein: CASSTRTGGADTQYF

D gene: -
CDR3 length: 16
J gene: TRBJ1-6
clone size: -
V gene: TRBV6-6
CDR3 DNA: TGTGCCAGCAGTTACGATCAGGAAACTTATAATTCACCCCTCCACTTT
CDR3 protein: CASSYDQETYNSPLHF

D gene: -
CDR3 length: 11
J gene: TRBJ2-7
clone size: few
V gene: TRBV2
CDR3 DNA: TGTGCCAGCAGACAGTTTGGGGAGCAGTACTTC
CDR3 protein: CASRQFGEQYF

D gene: -
CDR3 length: 14
J gene: TRBJ2-4
clone size: -
V gene: TRBV18
CDR3 DNA: TGTGCCAGCTCACTGGGAGAGGCCAAAAACATTCAGTACTTC
CDR3 protein: CASSLGEAKNIQYF

D gene: TRBD1
CDR3 length: 15
J gene: TRBJ1-2
clone size: -
V gene: TRBV6-5
CDR3 DNA: TGTGCCAGCAGTTACAGCGACAGGGGAGGCTATGGCTACACCTTC
CDR3 protein: CASSYSDRGGYGYTF

D gene: TRBD2
CDR3 length: 15
J gene: TRBJ2-7
clone size: -
V gene: TRBV10-3
CDR3 DNA: TGTGCCATCAGTGGACTAGCGGATTTCTCCTACGAGCAGTACTTC
CDR3 protein: CAISGLADFSYEQYF

D gene: -
CDR3 length: 13
J gene: TRBJ1-1
clone size: -
V gene: TRBV19
CDR3 DNA: TGTGCCAGTAGTATAGCTGGGGGGACTGAAGCTTTCTTT
CDR3 protein: CASSIAGGTEAFF

D gene: -
CDR3 length: 12
J gene: TRBJ1-5
clone size: -
V gene: TRBV2
CDR3 DNA: TGTGCCAGCAAAAACGATTCGGGGCCCCAGCATTTT
CDR3 protein: CASKNDSGPQHF

D gene: TRBD1
CDR3 length: 14
J gene: TRBJ1-3
clone size: few
V gene: TRBV5-4
CDR3 DNA: TGTGCCAGCAGGAATGGGACAGTCGGAAACACCATATATTTT
CDR3 protein: CASRNGTVGNTIYF

D gene: -
CDR3 length: 14
J gene: TRBJ2-3
clone size: -
V gene: TRBV10-1
CDR3 DNA: TGCGCCAGCAGTGAGTCAGGGACTCCAGATACGCAGTATTTT
CDR3 protein: CASSESGTPDTQYF

D gene: TRBD2
CDR3 length: 13
J gene: TRBJ2-5
clone size: -
V gene: TRBV2
CDR3 DNA: TGTGCCAGAGCGGGGGAATACCAAGAGACCCAGTACTTC
CDR3 protein: CARAGEYQETQYF

D gene: -
CDR3 length: 15
J gene: TRBJ1-2
clone size: once
V gene: TRBV5-1
CDR3 DNA: TGCGCCAGCAGCTCTCCCCCTAACGCTAACTATGGCTACACCTTC
CDR3 protein: CASSSPPNANYGYTF